The 3 T cell receptor beta chains in this list originate from one sample, sequenced in a study of CD8+ T cells in alopecia areata. Extracted RNA was reverse transcribed, and the resulting cDNA served as sequencing template. This table comes from immunoSEQ multiplex PCR, and its TCRdb copy is limited to in-frame clones, with some not included. The sample comprises under 250,000 clones, about 53% of which are singletons, and approximately 0.44% rests with the top ten. The specimen comprised CD4+ T cells sorted from blood, sampled at week 0. The receptor source for this set is a human donor with alopecia areata.

In this sample, this clone turned up a few times. The CDR3 DNA is TGCGCCAGCAGCCTCCAAGCACCCAATGAGCAGTTCTTC. Amino acids: CASSLQAPNEQFF. The V gene is TRBV5-1, the J gene TRBJ2-1; D is uncertain. The V end lost 4 bases, the J end lost 6 bases, and 11 bases lay between the germline ends. Looked up from germline, CDR1 is SGHRS and CDR2 is YFSETQ. The CDR3 runs to 13 residues.

This clone was seen a handful of times. This chain links TRBV30 with TRBJ2-7; TRBD1 agrees at 8 bases. The CDR3 runs 16 residues. The germline V gene encodes CDR1 GTSNPN and CDR2 SVGIG (reference sequence). V was pared by 4 bases and J by 6 bases, with 17 bases of the junction left unmatched. The CDR3 coding sequence is TGTGCCTGGACTTATACACGGACAGGGACTTCTGGCGAGCAGTACTTC. Encoded protein: CAWTYTRTGTSGEQYF.

The rearrangement links TRBV5-1 to TRBJ1-4; no definite D call. Between the trimmed V and J ends, which lost 7 bases and 0 bases, there was a span of 10 bases. This CDR3 comprises 14 residues. From germline, CDR1 is SGHRS and CDR2 YFSETQ. The CDR3 sequence is CASGPSATNEKLFF. CDR3 bases: TGCGCCAGCGGCCCGTCGGCAACTAATGAAAAACTGTTTTTT.